This T cell receptor (beta chain) appears in the sequencing data of a study of cytomegalovirus exposure and HLA in healthy donors. General observations from the study: V- and J-gene trimming in TCR beta was tied to a missense DCLRE1C variant by an analysis performed later. About 87% or about 30% of the time was how often most TCR beta V segments were productive, according to an earlier analysis. Across donors, most TCRs were seen rarely, yet some public ones were widespread.

This clone came up once. Its target is not known. The CDR3 is 13 residues long. Germline CDR1 and CDR2: LNHDA and SQIVND (reference sequence). After removal of 4 bases from V and 5 bases from J, the junction contained 4 bases not matched to a gene. PCR employed 60 Vbeta and 13 Jbeta primers. In the authors' methods: Approximately 12 million of the 60 million to 90 million unique TCR beta chains counted in a later analysis were shared. Produced via immunoSEQ multiplex PCR; TCRdb's table is partial and in-frame only. D and trimming were read from the DNA, whereas the V and J calls and clone size are those reported in that table. The top ten hold around 3.5% of the sample, which has some 96,000 clones, around 64% seen once.

The sequence was obtained from a man in his 60s in good health and CMV-seronegative. The material sequenced was PBMCs. The rearrangement links TRBV19 to TRBJ2-7; 8 nucleotides line up with TRBD1. DNA for the CDR3: TGTGCCAGTAGTAACAGGGGGAGCGACGAGCAGTACTTC. Translating it yields CASSNRGSDEQYF.